The 27 T cell receptor beta chains in this list originate from one sample, sequenced in a study of OX40 agonist ivuxolimab in advanced cancers. Generated by immunoSEQ multiplex PCR, the TCRdb table keeps only in-frame clones and is missing some. This repertoire shows about 42,000 clones, about 88% found once; its top ten account for less than 15%. The specimen was CD4+ or CD8+ T cells sorted from blood, collected in a trial of the OX40 agonist ivuxolimab. The receptors were gathered from an adult with an advanced solid tumor such as melanoma, head and neck, liver or kidney cancer.

V usage is TRBV10-3 and J usage is TRBJ2-7; D remains unclear. V was trimmed by 7 bases and J by 0 bases, leaving 10 bases between them. The CDR3 has 13 residues. Germline-derived CDR1 and CDR2 are ENHRY and SYGVKD. CDR3 region: CAINSAFSYEQYF. In nucleotides, the CDR3 is TGTGCCATCAATTCAGCCTTCTCCTACGAGCAGTACTTC.

This clone was detected only once. The chain has TRBV6-6 and TRBJ2-7; perhaps TRBD2 as D (5 bases). The V and J ends lost 6 bases and 2 bases respectively, with 14 bases between them. Germline lookup yields CDR1 MNHNY and CDR2 SVGAGI (reference sequence). CDR3 length equals 14 residues. Here the CDR3 reads CASSVKDGAYEQYF. CDR3 in DNA: TGTGCCAGCAGCGTTAAGGACGGGGCCTACGAGCAGTACTTC.

The chain combines TRBV18 with TRBJ2-1, with TRBD2 identical over 7 bases. V was pared by 4 bases and J by 5 bases, with 8 bases of the junction left unmatched. CDR3 length: 15 amino acids. The germline CDR1 and CDR2 sequences are KGHSH and LQKENI. The CDR3 loop is CASSLSGLLNNEQFF. The DNA for the CDR3 is TGTGCCAGCTCACTATCGGGACTACTCAACAATGAGCAGTTCTTC.

CDR3 bases: TGCGCCAGCCACCCCCCGGCACAAGAGACCCAGTACTTC. It specifies CASHPPAQETQYF. The chain couples TRBV5-1 to TRBJ2-5; unclear D gene. V dropped 7 bases and J dropped 2 bases, with 12 bases sitting between them. The length of the CDR3 is 13 residues. The germline V gene encodes CDR1 SGHRS and CDR2 YFSETQ.

V usage is TRBV6-1 and J usage is TRBJ1-5; 10 nucleotides agree with TRBD1. The CDR3 extends over 17 amino acids. Germline loops: CDR1 MNHNS, CDR2 SASEGT. After removal of 4 bases from V and 0 bases from J, the junction contained 6 bases not matched to a gene. The CDR3 bases are TGTGCCAGCAGTGGGGACAGGGGAAAGTATAGCAATCAGCCCCAGCATTTT. Its translation: CASSGDRGKYSNQPQHF.

This clone has only one observation. This chain connects TRBV7-2 to TRBJ2-4; D perhaps matches TRBD1 (7 bases). There are 15 residues in the CDR3. V was shortened by 1 base and J by 7 bases, with 14 bases between the two germline ends. Germline-derived CDR1 and CDR2 are SGHTA and FQGNSA. CDR3 sequence reads: CASSLVGGAGNIQYF. As DNA, the CDR3 is TGTGCCAGCAGCTTAGTAGGGGGCGCGGGGAACATTCAGTACTTC.

This chain connects TRBV19 to TRBJ2-1, with D tentatively TRBD2 (6 bases). Trimming pared 2 bases from V and 7 bases from J, leaving 9 bases between. CDR3 length equals 13 residues. Germline V lookup: CDR1 LNHDA, CDR2 SQIVND (reference sequence). In DNA form, the CDR3 reads TGTGCCAGTAGTATACGCCTAGCGAATGAGCAGTTCTTC. Translated, it gives CASSIRLANEQFF.

The chain carries TRBV10-3 and TRBJ2-5; perhaps TRBD1 as D (5 bases). Trimming removed 0 bases at V and 2 bases at J, with 13 bases between. The CDR3 extends over 16 amino acids. Germline CDR1 is ENHRY and CDR2 is SYGVKD. CDR3 DNA: TGTGCCATCAGTGAGTCGGGTGGGGCTTTACAAGAGACCCAGTACTTC. Encoded protein: CAISESGGALQETQYF.

J is TRBJ1-4 and V is TRBV7-9, with TRBD1 matching 10 bases. The CDR3 extends over 16 amino acids. J gave up 10 bases and V 5 bases, and 13 bases lay outside the gene matches. Germline CDR1 and CDR2: SEHNR and FQNEAQ (reference sequence). CDR3: CASSMPGQGRNRKLFF. As DNA, the CDR3 is TGTGCCAGCAGCATGCCGGGACAGGGGCGGAATCGAAAACTGTTTTTT.

This chain joins TRBV15 and TRBJ1-2; 11 bases agree with TRBD1. This CDR3 spans 15 amino acids. Germline-derived CDR1 and CDR2 are LNHNV and YYDKDF (reference sequence). With 1 base clipped from V and 5 bases from J, the junction kept 3 bases outside the gene matches. The CDR3 DNA reads TGTGCCACCAGCAGAGGAGGACAGGGGGCGTATGGCTACACCTTC. Protein sequence: CATSRGGQGAYGYTF.

The rearrangement joins TRBV5-1 to TRBJ2-7, with 7 bases identical to TRBD1. Unmatched junction bases numbered 4, after V lost 0 bases and J lost 1 base. Germline values: CDR1 SGHRS, CDR2 YFSETQ. The CDR3 is 15 amino acids. The CDR3: CASSLVTGSSYEQYF. The DNA for the CDR3 is TGCGCCAGCAGCTTGGTGACAGGGTCATCCTACGAGCAGTACTTC. Filled out from reference TRBV5-1 and TRBJ2-7, the complete variable domain reads KAGVTQTPRYLIKTRGQQVTLSCSPISGHRSVSWYQQTPGQGLQFLFEYFSETQRNKGNFPGRFSGRQFSNSRSEMNVSTLELGDSALYLCASSLVTGSSYEQYFGPGTRLTVT.

V gene TRBV10-3 combines with J gene TRBJ1-5, with D tentatively TRBD1 (6 bases). The germline V and J ends were trimmed by 10 bases and 6 bases, with 16 bases remaining between them. The CDR3 spans 13 residues. CDR1 is ENHRY, CDR2 SYGVKD, per germline. The CDR3 bases are TGTGCCACCAACGGGGGCGAAGGTCAGCCCCAGCATTTT. Protein product: CATNGGEGQPQHF.

This sequence joins TRBV9 and TRBJ2-3; no clear D. V lost 0 bases, J lost 7 bases, and 15 bases lay in between. The germline V gene encodes CDR1 SGDLS and CDR2 YYNGEE. The length of the CDR3 is 15 residues. For the CDR3, the DNA is TGTGCCAGCAGCGTAGTATCCACAAGACAAAATACGCAGTATTTT. This codes for CASSVVSTRQNTQYF.

The CDR3 loop reads CASSLRTRETQYF. The CDR3 nucleotides read TGTGCCAGCAGCTTGCGGACGAGGGAGACCCAGTACTTC. V and J are TRBV5-5 and TRBJ2-5; no clear D gene. The CDR3 totals 13 residues. Germline CDR1 is SGHKS and CDR2 is YYEKEE (reference sequence). V was cut by 1 base and J by 5 bases, with 9 bases left in between.

The rearrangement joins TRBV5-1 to TRBJ2-1; 7 positions agree with TRBD1. Per germline, CDR1 SGHRS and CDR2 YFSETQ. This CDR3 region has 16 residues. V lost 4 bases and J lost 4; bases outside the gene matches: 11. CDR3 sequence reads: CASSLGQARGYNEQFF. The CDR3 nucleotides read TGCGCCAGCAGCCTAGGACAGGCGAGGGGGTACAATGAGCAGTTCTTC. The complete variable domain, with remaining parts taken from reference TRBV5-1 and TRBJ2-1, reads KAGVTQTPRYLIKTRGQQVTLSCSPISGHRSVSWYQQTPGQGLQFLFEYFSETQRNKGNFPGRFSGRQFSNSRSEMNVSTLELGDSALYLCASSLGQARGYNEQFFGPGTRLTVL.

The chain employs TRBV15 and TRBJ2-5; TRBD1 aligns across 9 bases. The CDR3 contains 15 residues. The junction had 10 bases not matched to a gene; V was cut back by 4 bases and J by 7 bases. CDR1 and CDR2 from the germline V gene are LNHNV and YYDKDF (reference sequence). The CDR3 sequence is CATSTRTGARLTQYF. As DNA, the CDR3 is TGTGCCACCAGCACCCGGACAGGGGCTCGGTTGACCCAGTACTTC.

J is TRBJ1-6 and V is TRBV5-1; D call uncertain. V shed 5 bases and J shed 5 bases, with 14 bases lying between them. The CDR3 loop spans 15 amino acids. The germline CDR1 and CDR2 sequences are SGHRS and YFSETQ. The CDR3: CASSVTYRDNSPLHF. The CDR3 DNA follows: TGCGCCAGCAGTGTTACCTATAGGGATAATTCACCCCTCCACTTT.

The chain links TRBV30 to TRBJ2-7; D is unresolved. Germline lookup yields CDR1 GTSNPN and CDR2 SVGIG (reference sequence). Trimming removed 4 bases from V and 3 bases from J, with 19 bases in between. The CDR3 covers 15 residues. CDR3 sequence: CAWTPQGKLHYEQYF. The CDR3 DNA reads as TGTGCCTGGACACCGCAAGGGAAACTACACTACGAGCAGTACTTC. Full variable domain (outside the CDR3, taken from reference TRBV30 and TRBJ2-7): SQTIHQWPATLVQPVGSPLSLECTVEGTSNPNLYWYRQAAGRGLQLLFYSVGIGQISSEVPQNLSASRPQDRQFILSSKKLLLSDSGFYLCAWTPQGKLHYEQYFGPGTRLTVT.

The chain combines TRBV7-9 with TRBJ1-4; 7 bases map to TRBD1. V was pared by 5 bases and J by 4 bases, with 4 bases of the junction left unmatched. CDR1 SEHNR and CDR2 FQNEAQ come from the germline V gene (reference sequence). CDR3 length: 14 residues. The CDR3 nucleotides read TGTGCCAGCAGCCCCGGACAGGTTAATGAAAAACTGTTTTTT. Protein sequence: CASSPGQVNEKLFF.

V usage is TRBV9 and J usage is TRBJ2-7; 8 bases fit TRBD2. J gave up 7 bases and V 4 bases, and 7 bases lay outside the gene matches. CDR1 and CDR2 (germline): SGDLS, YYNGEE. The CDR3 loop spans 13 amino acids. CDR3 coding DNA: TGTGCCAGCAGCCCCGGACTAGCTCGTGAGCAGTACTTC. Its translation is CASSPGLAREQYF.

A note on this clone: The conserved closing phenylalanine or tryptophan is absent in this CDR3, likely reflecting a read error. The DNA is omitted, as the CDR3 cannot be located on it reliably, and the CDR3 follows TCRdb's listing. The rearrangement joins TRBV19 to TRBJ2-7; TRBD1, the table's D call, lacks a check against the DNA. The CDR3 length is 10 residues, termini included. Germline CDR1 LNHDA, CDR2 SQIVND (reference sequence). CDR3 loop: CASSIQGFWA.

The chain employs TRBV27 and TRBJ2-7; possibly TRBD1 for D (5 bases). The V gene lost 5 bases and the J gene lost 0 bases, with 11 bases spanning the gap. The CDR3 has 14 residues. Germline V gives CDR1 MNHEY, CDR2 SMNVEV (reference sequence). The CDR3 here is CASSRQRYSYEQYF. The CDR3 bases are TGTGCCAGCAGTAGACAGAGATACTCCTACGAGCAGTACTTC.

The V call is TRBV19, the J call TRBJ1-5, with a weak D call TRBD1 (6 bases). Trimming removed 5 bases at V and 2 bases at J, with 16 bases between. Per the germline V gene, CDR1 is LNHDA and CDR2 is SQIVND (reference sequence). CDR3 size: 16 residues. Written as DNA, the CDR3 is TGTGCCAGTAGTGCAGGGACATGGGGTGGCAATCAGCCCCAGCATTTT. This translates into CASSAGTWGGNQPQHF. Combining the CDR3 with reference TRBV19 and TRBJ1-5 gives the whole variable domain DGGITQSPKYLFRKEGQNVTLSCEQNLNHDAMYWYRQDPGQGLRLIYYSQIVNDFQKGDIAEGYSVSREKKESFPLTVTSAQKNPTAFYLCASSAGTWGGNQPQHFGDGTRLSIL.

V and J are TRBV7-9 and TRBJ2-1, with D maybe TRBD2 (6 bases). V lost 8 bases, J lost 8 bases, and 16 bases lay in between. This CDR3 is 13 amino acids long. Germline CDR1 and CDR2: SEHNR and FQNEAQ (reference sequence). In DNA, the CDR3 is TGTGCCAGCTCGGAGGGGACGTATTATGAGCAGTTCTTC. Its translation is CASSEGTYYEQFF. The full variable domain, in which reference TRBV7-9 and TRBJ2-1 provide the parts outside the CDR3, is DTGVSQNPRHKITKRGQNVTFRCDPISEHNRLYWYRQTLGQGPEFLTYFQNEAQLEKSRLLSDRFSAERPKGSFSTLEIQRTEQGDSAMYLCASSEGTYYEQFFGPGTRLTVL.

The V and J genes are TRBV6-6 and TRBJ2-7; 9 positions agree with TRBD1. Germline trimming cut 6 bases from V and 2 bases from J; bases unmatched to any gene: 2. Germline V gene lookup returns CDR1 MNHNY and CDR2 SVGAGI (reference sequence). The CDR3 is 13 amino acids. DNA of the CDR3: TGTGCCAGCAGATGGACAGGGGCCTACGAGCAGTACTTC. Translating it yields CASRWTGAYEQYF.

CDR3 sequence: CASSTKVVNSGANVLTF. CDR3 DNA: TGTGCCAGCAGCACCAAAGTAGTAAACTCTGGGGCCAACGTCCTGACTTTC. V usage is TRBV5-4 and J usage is TRBJ2-6; D ambiguous. The CDR3 has 17 amino acids. Germline V CDR1 and CDR2: SGHNT, YYREEE (reference sequence). V was clipped by 4 bases and J by 0 bases, with 14 bases between them.

V is TRBV9 and J is TRBJ1-1; D possibly corresponds to TRBD1 (5 bases). The CDR3 runs to 15 residues. Trimming removed 1 base at V and 5 bases at J, with 15 bases between. CDR1 SGDLS and CDR2 YYNGEE come from the germline V gene. The CDR3 is CASSVWGDTRTEAFF. The CDR3 coding sequence is TGTGCCAGCAGCGTATGGGGGGATACTAGAACTGAAGCTTTCTTT.